The clone carrying this TCR beta chain was detected a few times. The antigen is undetermined. The assay was run at survey level. Generated by immunoSEQ multiplex PCR, the TCRdb table keeps only in-frame clones and is missing some. The sample shows some 60,000 clones, 77% of them seen only once. CDR3 length: 12 residues. With 3 bases clipped from V and 6 bases from J, the junction kept 5 bases outside the gene matches. The V gene's germline CDR1 is GTSNPN and CDR2 SVGIG (reference sequence). This specimen belongs to a study of pediatric ulcerative colitis. Whole-study findings and limits: Blood-rectal clonal overlap within each person was significantly higher in ulcerative colitis patients than controls. All ulcerative colitis patients, but no controls, carried a couple of rectal clonotypes. Blood samples from two patients yielded substantially fewer templates and were excluded from blood-rectal overlap analysis.

The receptor was isolated from a boy younger than 18 with moderate ulcerative colitis. The chain employs TRBV30 and TRBJ2-7; the match to TRBD1 covers 7 bases. The sample was blood. CDR3 region: CAWRQGYFEQYF. CDR3 sequence (DNA): TGTGCCTGGAGACAGGGGTACTTCGAGCAGTACTTC.